Given below is one T cell receptor (beta chain) in context. This sample stems from a study of blood T cell repertoires in COVID-19. Looking at the study overall: Specimens from acute and convalescent COVID-19 originated in the United States, Italy and Spain. The cDNA or gDNA used as material had been derived from T cells, B-cell-depleted T cells, or PBMCs.

This CDR3 has 16 amino acids. The trim removed 3 bases at V and 0 bases at J, leaving 7 bases unmatched. The germline V gene encodes CDR1 SGHRS and CDR2 YFSETQ. Study processing details: Estimation of nucleated cell counts relied on the amplification of reference gene primers. Sequencing used immunoSEQ multiplex PCR; TCRdb keeps in-frame clones, though not all of them. The V and J calls and clone size are taken from that table; D and trimming were inferred from the DNA. The data show more than 120,000 clones, with around 84% seen just once and approximately 2.5% held by the top ten. Sequencing used peripheral blood. The origin of this receptor is a human donor with acute or convalescent COVID-19. The donor label of this sample is uncertain. The chain couples TRBV5-1 to TRBJ2-3, with 7 bases identical to TRBD1. CDR3 sequence: CASSYGQVPSTDTQYF. CDR3 in DNA: TGCGCCAGCAGCTACGGACAGGTGCCTAGCACAGATACGCAGTATTTT.